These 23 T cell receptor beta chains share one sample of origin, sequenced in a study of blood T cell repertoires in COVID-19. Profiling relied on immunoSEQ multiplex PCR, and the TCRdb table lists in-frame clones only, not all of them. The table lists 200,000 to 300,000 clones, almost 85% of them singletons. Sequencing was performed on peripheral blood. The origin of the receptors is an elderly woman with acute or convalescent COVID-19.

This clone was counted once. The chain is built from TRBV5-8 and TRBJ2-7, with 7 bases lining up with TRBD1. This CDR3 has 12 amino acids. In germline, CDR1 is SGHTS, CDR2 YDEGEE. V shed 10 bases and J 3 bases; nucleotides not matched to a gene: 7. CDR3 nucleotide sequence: TGTGCCGGCAACAGGGGTCTCTACGAGCAGTACTTC. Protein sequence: CAGNRGLYEQYF. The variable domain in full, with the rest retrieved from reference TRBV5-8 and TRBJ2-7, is EAGVTQSPTHLIKTRGQQATLRCSPISGHTSVYWYQQALGLGLQFLLWYDEGEERNRGNFPPRFSGRQFPNYSSELNVNALELEDSALYLCAGNRGLYEQYFGPGTRLTVT.

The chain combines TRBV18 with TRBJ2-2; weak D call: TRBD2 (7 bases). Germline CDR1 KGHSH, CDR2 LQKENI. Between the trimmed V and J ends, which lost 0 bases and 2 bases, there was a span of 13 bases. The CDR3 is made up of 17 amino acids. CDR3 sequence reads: CASSPPGASGNTGELFF. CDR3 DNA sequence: TGTGCCAGCTCACCACCGGGGGCTAGCGGTAACACCGGGGAGCTGTTTTTT.

DNA for the CDR3: TGTGCCACCAGTGGGTCGGGGGGGGCCTACAATGAGCAGTTCTTC. Residues: CATSGSGGAYNEQFF. V usage is TRBV24-1 and J usage is TRBJ2-1, with 8 bases matching TRBD2. The ends lost 5 bases at V and 2 bases at J; junction bases unmatched: 4. The CDR3 sequence is 15 residues long. Germline lookup yields CDR1 KGHDR and CDR2 SFDVKD.

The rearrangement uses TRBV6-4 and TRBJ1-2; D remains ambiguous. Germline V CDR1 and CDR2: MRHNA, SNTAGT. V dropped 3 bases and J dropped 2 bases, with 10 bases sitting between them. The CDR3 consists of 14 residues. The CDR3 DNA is TGTGCCAGCAGTGAATTGGCCAGAAACTATGGCTACACCTTC. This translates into CASSELARNYGYTF.

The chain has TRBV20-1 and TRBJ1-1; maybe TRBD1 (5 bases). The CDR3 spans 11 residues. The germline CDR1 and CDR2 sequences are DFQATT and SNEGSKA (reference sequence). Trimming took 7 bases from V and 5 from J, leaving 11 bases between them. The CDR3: CSVKRGTEAFF. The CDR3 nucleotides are TGCAGTGTCAAGCGGGGGACTGAAGCTTTCTTT.

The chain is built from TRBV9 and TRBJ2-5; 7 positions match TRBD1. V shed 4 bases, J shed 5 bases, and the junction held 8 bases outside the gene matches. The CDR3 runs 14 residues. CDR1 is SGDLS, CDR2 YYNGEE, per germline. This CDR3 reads CASSQLDRWETQYF. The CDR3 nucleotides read TGTGCCAGCAGCCAATTGGACAGGTGGGAGACCCAGTACTTC.

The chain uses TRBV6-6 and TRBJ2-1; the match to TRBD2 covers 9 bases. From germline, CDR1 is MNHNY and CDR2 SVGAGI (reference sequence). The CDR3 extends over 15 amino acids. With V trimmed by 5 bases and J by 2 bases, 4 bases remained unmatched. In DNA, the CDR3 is TGTGCCAGCAGTGACAGCGGGAGGACCTACAATGAGCAGTTCTTC. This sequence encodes CASSDSGRTYNEQFF.

CDR3 in DNA: TGTGCCAGCAGCTTAGGTTCAGGGGGCCGGACCTACGAGCAGTACTTC. This codes for CASSLGSGGRTYEQYF. This chain connects TRBV7-2 to TRBJ2-7; 8 bases agree with TRBD1. CDR1 SGHTA and CDR2 FQGNSA come from the germline V gene. This CDR3 is 16 amino acids long. Germline trimming cut 1 base from V and 2 bases from J; bases unmatched to any gene: 7.

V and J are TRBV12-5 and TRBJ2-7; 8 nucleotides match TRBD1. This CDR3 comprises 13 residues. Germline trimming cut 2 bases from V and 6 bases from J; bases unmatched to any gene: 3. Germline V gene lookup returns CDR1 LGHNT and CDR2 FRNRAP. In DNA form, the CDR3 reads TGTGCTAGTGGTTTGCGGACAGGGCGCGAGCAGTACTTC. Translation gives CASGLRTGREQYF.

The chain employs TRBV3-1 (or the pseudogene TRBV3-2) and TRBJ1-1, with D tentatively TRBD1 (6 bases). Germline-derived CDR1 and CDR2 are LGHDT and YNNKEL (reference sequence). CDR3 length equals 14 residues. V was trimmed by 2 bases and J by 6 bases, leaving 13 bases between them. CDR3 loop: CASSQTGIAAEAFF. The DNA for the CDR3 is TGTGCCAGCAGCCAAACAGGGATTGCGGCTGAAGCTTTCTTT.

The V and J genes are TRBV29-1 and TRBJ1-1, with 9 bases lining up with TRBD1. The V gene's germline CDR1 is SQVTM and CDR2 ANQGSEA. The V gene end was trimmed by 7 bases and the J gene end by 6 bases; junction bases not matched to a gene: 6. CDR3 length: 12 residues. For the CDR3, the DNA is TGCAGCGGCTACAGGGGGCGGTCTGAAGCTTTCTTT. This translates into CSGYRGRSEAFF.

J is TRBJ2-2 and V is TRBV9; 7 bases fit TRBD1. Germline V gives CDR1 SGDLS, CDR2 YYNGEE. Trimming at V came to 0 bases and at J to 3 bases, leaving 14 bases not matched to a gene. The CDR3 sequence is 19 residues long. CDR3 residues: CASSVGGRGQKKYTGELFF. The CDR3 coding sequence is TGTGCCAGCAGCGTAGGGGGTAGGGGACAGAAAAAGTACACCGGGGAGCTGTTTTTT.

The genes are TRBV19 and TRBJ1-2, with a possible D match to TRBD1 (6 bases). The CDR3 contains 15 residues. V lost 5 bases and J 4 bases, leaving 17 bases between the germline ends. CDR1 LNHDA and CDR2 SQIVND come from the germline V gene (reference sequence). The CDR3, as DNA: TGTGCCAGTAGTGGGCTCCCGGGACAATTCTATGGCTACACCTTC. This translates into CASSGLPGQFYGYTF.

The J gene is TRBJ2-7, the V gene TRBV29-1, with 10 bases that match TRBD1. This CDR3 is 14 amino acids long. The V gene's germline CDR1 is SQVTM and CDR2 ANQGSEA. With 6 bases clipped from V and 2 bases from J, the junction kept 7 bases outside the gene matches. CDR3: CSVRRGQGPYEQYF. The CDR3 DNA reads TGCAGCGTCCGGAGGGGACAGGGGCCCTACGAGCAGTACTTC.

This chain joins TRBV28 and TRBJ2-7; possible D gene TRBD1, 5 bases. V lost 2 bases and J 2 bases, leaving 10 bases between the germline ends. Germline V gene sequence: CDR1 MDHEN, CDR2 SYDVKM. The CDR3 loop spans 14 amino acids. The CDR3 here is CASSLGGHPYEQYF. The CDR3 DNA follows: TGTGCCAGCAGTTTAGGCGGACATCCCTACGAGCAGTACTTC. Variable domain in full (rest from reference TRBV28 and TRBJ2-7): DVKVTQSSRYLVKRTGEKVFLECVQDMDHENMFWYRQDPGLGLRLIYFSYDVKMKEKGDIPEGYSVSREKKERFSLILESASTNQTSMYLCASSLGGHPYEQYFGPGTRLTVT.

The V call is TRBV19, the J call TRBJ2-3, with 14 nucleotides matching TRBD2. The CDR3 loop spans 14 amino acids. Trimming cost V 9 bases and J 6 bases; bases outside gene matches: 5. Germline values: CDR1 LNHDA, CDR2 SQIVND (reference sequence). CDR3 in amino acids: CASEGTSGSDTQYF. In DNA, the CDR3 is TGTGCCAGCGAGGGGACTAGCGGGAGTGATACGCAGTATTTT.

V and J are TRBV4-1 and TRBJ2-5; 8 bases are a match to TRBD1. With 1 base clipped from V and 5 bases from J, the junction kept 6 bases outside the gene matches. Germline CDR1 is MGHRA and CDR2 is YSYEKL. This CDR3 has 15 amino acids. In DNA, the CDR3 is TGCGCCAGCAGCCAAGGGACAGGGTGGCAGGAGACCCAGTACTTC. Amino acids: CASSQGTGWQETQYF.

The DNA of the CDR3 is TGTGCCAGCTCCCAGACTAGCGGGGCCTCCTACGAGCAGTACTTC. This encodes CASSQTSGASYEQYF. The V gene is TRBV18, the J gene TRBJ2-7; 11 nucleotides line up with TRBD2. The CDR3 consists of 15 residues. Looked up from germline, CDR1 is KGHSH and CDR2 is LQKENI. The V and J ends lost 6 bases and 0 bases, in that order; junction bases with no gene match: 4.

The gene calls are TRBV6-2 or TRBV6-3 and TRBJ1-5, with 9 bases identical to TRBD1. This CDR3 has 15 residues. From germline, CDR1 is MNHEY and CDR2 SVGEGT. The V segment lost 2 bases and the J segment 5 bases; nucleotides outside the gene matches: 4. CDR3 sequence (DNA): TGTGCCAGCAGTTACCCGACAGGGGGACATCAGCCCCAGCATTTT. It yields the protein CASSYPTGGHQPQHF.

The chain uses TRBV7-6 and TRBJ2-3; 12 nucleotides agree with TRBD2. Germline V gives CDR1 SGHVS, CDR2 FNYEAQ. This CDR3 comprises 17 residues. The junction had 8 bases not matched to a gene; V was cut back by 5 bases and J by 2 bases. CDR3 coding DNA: TGTGCCAGCAGCCGGCGGACTAGCGGGGCGCTCACAGATACGCAGTATTTT. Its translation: CASSRRTSGALTDTQYF.

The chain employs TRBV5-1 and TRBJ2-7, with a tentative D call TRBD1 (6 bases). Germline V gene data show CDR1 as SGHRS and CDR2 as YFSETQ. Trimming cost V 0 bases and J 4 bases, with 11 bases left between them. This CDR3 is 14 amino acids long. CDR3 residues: CASSLAPQGYEQYF. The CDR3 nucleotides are TGCGCCAGCAGCTTGGCGCCGCAGGGGTACGAGCAGTACTTC.

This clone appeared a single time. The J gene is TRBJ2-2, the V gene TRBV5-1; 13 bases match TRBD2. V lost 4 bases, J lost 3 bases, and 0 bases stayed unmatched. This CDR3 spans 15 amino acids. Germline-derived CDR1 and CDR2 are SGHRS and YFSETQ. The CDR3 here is CASSGTSGDTGELFF. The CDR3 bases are TGCGCCAGCAGCGGGACTAGCGGGGACACCGGGGAGCTGTTTTTT.

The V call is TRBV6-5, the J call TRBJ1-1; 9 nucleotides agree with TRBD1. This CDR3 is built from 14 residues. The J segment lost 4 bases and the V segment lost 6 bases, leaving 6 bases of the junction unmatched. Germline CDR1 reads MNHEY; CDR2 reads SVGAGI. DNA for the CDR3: TGTGCCAGCAGAGTGACAGGGGGAGGCACTGAAGCTTTCTTT. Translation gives CASRVTGGGTEAFF.